A selection of T cell receptor beta chains follows, all from one sample in a study of T cells expressing NK-cell markers. TCRdb reprocessed the 5' RACE reads, with one entry per CDR3 protein and no DNA. In all, the sample yields 200,000 to 300,000 distinct CDR3 sequences. Source material: blood T cells: a sorted CD56 or NKG2C T cell subset, CD4+ or CD8+ T cells, or bulk PBMC T cells (not recorded which). These receptors were taken from a man aged 18 to 30 in good health. The CDR3 runs from the conserved cysteine through the conserved F or W.

CDR3 protein | J gene | V gene
CSARDYRDYGYTF | TRBJ1-2 | TRBV20-1
CSARAGVAETQYF | TRBJ2-5 | TRBV20-1
CATSRDGGNYGYTF | TRBJ1-2 | TRBV15
CSAARTSAQNEQFF | TRBJ2-1 | TRBV20-1
CASSQPTEGFWGETQYF | TRBJ2-5 | TRBV14
CAWSGTSGSSYEQYF | TRBJ2-7 | TRBV30
CSALGLAGLGNEQYF | TRBJ2-7 | TRBV29-1
CASSEFGGGFF | TRBJ2-1 | TRBV2
CSVAKQGLNTEAFF | TRBJ1-1 | TRBV29-1
CASSGSAERVEQYF | TRBJ2-7 | TRBV11-2
CASSPAGGTEAFF | TRBJ1-1 | TRBV18
CASSLEGGQLTDTQYF | TRBJ2-3 | TRBV7-6
CASSQGYQETQYF | TRBJ2-5 | TRBV11-2
CASSLAGQGPYEQYF | TRBJ2-7 | TRBV5-5
CASSYPPYRDYVNEKLFF | TRBJ1-4 | TRBV6-5
CASSRGDRNNQPQHF | TRBJ1-5 | TRBV12-3/TRBV12-4
CASRSGGPNTGELFF | TRBJ2-2 | TRBV5-6
CASSFGTSTDTQYF | TRBJ2-3 | TRBV5-1
CASSLGPGLAGAGEQYF | TRBJ2-7 | TRBV5-4
CSVQGLAGVGDTQYF | TRBJ2-3 | TRBV29-1
CASSAGTGPNQPQHF | TRBJ1-5 | TRBV27
CASSSPGTGLDTQYF | TRBJ2-3 | TRBV28